One and the same sample provided the 17 T cell receptor beta chains below, sequenced in a study of blood T cell repertoires in COVID-19. Sequencing was performed with immunoSEQ multiplex PCR; in TCRdb, only in-frame clones are kept and a portion is missing. The profile covers over 300,000 clones, with 90% appearing a single time and around 7% taken by the ten largest. The material sequenced was peripheral blood. The receptor set was obtained from a man younger than 35 with active or convalescent COVID-19.

This clone was counted once. This sequence joins TRBV27 and TRBJ2-5; TRBD1 matches at 7 bases. V was pared by 8 bases and J by 4 bases, with 4 bases of the junction left unmatched. The V gene's germline CDR1 is MNHEY and CDR2 SMNVEV (reference sequence). The CDR3 covers 12 residues. The CDR3 nucleotides are TGTGCCAGCGCGGACAGGTCAGAGACCCAGTACTTC. Its translation: CASADRSETQYF.

V gene TRBV19 combines with J gene TRBJ1-2, with TRBD1 matching over 8 bases. The trim removed 6 bases at V and 2 bases at J, leaving 11 bases unmatched. CDR3 length: 16 residues. Germline CDR1 and CDR2: LNHDA and SQIVND (reference sequence). The CDR3 nucleotides read TGTGCCAGTAGAATCCTTCCGGGACAGGAGAACTATGGCTACACCTTC. It translates to CASRILPGQENYGYTF.

The chain joins TRBV5-1 to TRBJ1-1; 7 nucleotides align to TRBD1. In germline, CDR1 is SGHRS, CDR2 YFSETQ. The length of the CDR3 is 15 residues. Losses at the gene ends were 0 bases for V and 2 bases for J; bases not matched to a gene: 4. The CDR3 loop is CASSLATGVNTEAFF. CDR3 bases: TGCGCCAGCAGCTTGGCAACAGGGGTTAACACTGAAGCTTTCTTT. The full variable domain, its missing parts supplied by reference TRBV5-1 and TRBJ1-1, is KAGVTQTPRYLIKTRGQQVTLSCSPISGHRSVSWYQQTPGQGLQFLFEYFSETQRNKGNFPGRFSGRQFSNSRSEMNVSTLELGDSALYLCASSLATGVNTEAFFGQGTRLTVV.

The chain carries TRBV20-1 and TRBJ1-1; tentative D call: TRBD1 (6 bases). V was shortened by 3 bases and J by 4 bases, with 15 bases between the two germline ends. CDR1 and CDR2 from the germline V gene are DFQATT and SNEGSKA (reference sequence). The length of the CDR3 is 14 residues. CDR3 region: CSASPSLGGTEAFF. CDR3 DNA sequence: TGCAGTGCTAGTCCGTCTTTAGGGGGCACTGAAGCTTTCTTT.

The chain joins TRBV27 to TRBJ2-1; D not resolved. This CDR3 comprises 14 residues. V was pared by 1 base and J by 2 bases, with 6 bases between. Per the germline V gene, CDR1 is MNHEY and CDR2 is SMNVEV (reference sequence). CDR3 sequence reads: CASSLYQAYNEQFF. The CDR3 DNA sequence: TGTGCCAGCAGTTTATATCAGGCCTACAATGAGCAGTTCTTC.

The chain links TRBV7-9 to TRBJ2-7; 8 bases line up with TRBD1. The CDR3 runs to 15 residues. Germline V gene sequence: CDR1 SEHNR, CDR2 FQNEAQ (reference sequence). V trimming: 6 bases; J trimming: 4 bases; junction bases outside the gene matches: 11. This CDR3 is CASSHPRTGLYEQYF. The CDR3 bases are TGTGCCAGCAGTCATCCGAGGACAGGGCTTTACGAGCAGTACTTC.

The chain uses TRBV9 and TRBJ2-7; D might be TRBD1 (5 bases). Germline assignment: CDR1 SGDLS and CDR2 YYNGEE. The CDR3 extends over 15 amino acids. V shed 2 bases and J shed 1 base, with 13 bases lying between them. CDR3 sequence: CASSVSGAGSYEQYF. CDR3 nucleotide sequence: TGTGCCAGCAGCGTTAGTGGGGCCGGATCCTACGAGCAGTACTTC.

The chain employs TRBV2 and TRBJ2-7, with a possible D match to TRBD1 (6 bases). Trimming left V 2 bases short and J 0 bases short, with 14 bases between. Germline loops: CDR1 SNHLY, CDR2 FYNNEI. The CDR3 is 16 amino acids. CDR3 nucleotide sequence: TGTGCCAGCAGTGAACCGGGACACTCCTTCTCCTACGAGCAGTACTTC. Residues: CASSEPGHSFSYEQYF.

The J gene is TRBJ2-3, the V gene TRBV2, with 7 bases identical to TRBD2. This CDR3 contains 15 residues. Trimming removed 4 bases from V and 4 bases from J; junction bases left unmatched: 8. Germline V gene sequence: CDR1 SNHLY, CDR2 FYNNEI. This CDR3 is CASSAMGGIADTQYF. The CDR3 DNA sequence: TGTGCCAGCAGTGCCATGGGGGGGATCGCAGATACGCAGTATTTT.

This clone was observed a single time. This chain joins TRBV7-9 and TRBJ2-1, with TRBD2 as a possible D gene (7 bases). Trimming pared 5 bases from V and 8 bases from J, leaving 22 bases between. The CDR3 loop spans 16 amino acids. CDR1 and CDR2 (germline): SEHNR, FQNEAQ (reference sequence). CDR3 DNA sequence: TGTGCCAGCAGCCCACCGTGGGGGCGGGAGAACCATGAGCAGTTCTTC. Its protein is CASSPPWGRENHEQFF.

In its sample, this clone was seen once. The genes are TRBV7-2 and TRBJ2-7; D gene unclear. CDR1 and CDR2 from the germline V gene are SGHTA and FQGNSA. V lost 2 bases and J 4 bases, leaving 21 bases between the germline ends. The CDR3 contains 17 residues. The CDR3 region has the DNA TGTGCCAGCAGCTTAAGTTCTTCAACAGAAATTCTTTACGAGCAGTACTTC. Translation gives CASSLSSSTEILYEQYF.

The chain combines TRBV6-5 with TRBJ2-1, with 8 bases fitting TRBD2. CDR3 size: 15 residues. Germline V gene sequence: CDR1 MNHEY, CDR2 SVGAGI. The ends lost 5 bases at V and 2 bases at J; junction bases unmatched: 5. The CDR3 reads CASSPRSGTYNEQFF. CDR3 coding DNA: TGTGCCAGCAGTCCCCGTAGCGGGACCTACAATGAGCAGTTCTTC.

The rearrangement links TRBV12-3 or TRBV12-4 to TRBJ1-1, with 11 bases aligning to TRBD1. Germline trimming cut 6 bases from V and 10 bases from J; bases unmatched to any gene: 7. CDR3 length: 13 residues. The CDR3 region is CASRGGQGASAFF. CDR3 nucleotide sequence: TGTGCCAGCAGGGGAGGACAGGGGGCGTCAGCTTTCTTT.

The sample holds one count of this clone. V gene TRBV7-9 combines with J gene TRBJ2-1; D is ambiguous. Trimming pared 0 bases from V and 5 bases from J, leaving 11 bases between. The CDR3 is 15 residues long. Germline V gives CDR1 SEHNR, CDR2 FQNEAQ (reference sequence). Here the CDR3 reads CASSLADIRNNEQFF. The CDR3, as DNA: TGTGCCAGCAGCTTAGCAGACATTAGGAACAATGAGCAGTTCTTC.

The CDR3 DNA is TGTGCCATCAGTGGGGGACAGATTAGCAATCAGCCCCAGCATTTT. It yields the protein CAISGGQISNQPQHF. The V call is TRBV10-3, the J call TRBJ1-5; 7 positions match TRBD1. V trimming: 4 bases; J trimming: 0 bases; junction bases outside the gene matches: 3. CDR3 length equals 15 residues. CDR1 ENHRY and CDR2 SYGVKD come from the germline V gene.

The V call is TRBV5-6, the J call TRBJ2-1; D gene uncertain. The V gene lost 2 bases and the J gene lost 5 bases, with 2 bases spanning the gap. The germline gives CDR1 SGHDT, CDR2 YYEEEE. The CDR3 contains 11 residues. CDR3: CASSFNNEQFF. In nucleotides, the CDR3 is TGTGCCAGCAGCTTCAACAATGAGCAGTTCTTC.

The chain couples TRBV7-9 to TRBJ1-2; 7 nucleotides match TRBD1. The trim removed 5 bases at V and 4 bases at J, leaving 7 bases unmatched. Germline lookup yields CDR1 SEHNR and CDR2 FQNEAQ (reference sequence). The CDR3 runs to 14 residues. The CDR3 reads CASSNRDSFYGYTF. CDR3 DNA sequence: TGTGCCAGCAGCAACCGGGACAGTTTCTATGGCTACACCTTC.